Listed below are T cell receptor beta chains from one sample, sequenced in a study of regulatory T cells in long-lasting Graves disease. One entry per CDR3 protein, called by TCRdb with MiXCR from the multiplex PCR reads. This repertoire shows 350,000 to 500,000 distinct CDR3 sequences, 14% found once; its top ten account for approximately 15%. These same data were also listed under a study on T cells in Graves' hyperthyroidism and ophthalmopathy.

The sample in question was peripheral blood mononuclear cells (PBMCs), obtained at new diagnosis, from a patient treated with antithyroid drugs. These receptors came from a woman aged 45-60 years with Graves disease. The CDR3 runs from the conserved cysteine through the conserved F or W. A D gene is named only where the DNA matches it firmly. Rows may omit the clone size; those that give it use once, few, many or a size class.

v_call	d_call	j_call	clone_size	cdr3_nt	cdr3_aa
TRBV28	NA	TRBJ2-1	many	TGTGCCAGCAGTCAGCGGACTATCACCTACAATGAGCAGTTCTTC	CASSQRTITYNEQFF
TRBV7-3	TRBD2	TRBJ2-1	few	TGTGCCAGCAGCTTCCTAGCGGGAGGGCCAATCAATGAGCAGTTCTTC	CASSFLAGGPINEQFF
TRBV6-1	NA	TRBJ2-7	few	TGTGCCAGTACGGGGGGCGGGCTAGGGACCCAATCAATCGGCTACGAGCAGTACTTC	CASTGGGLGTQSIGYEQYF
TRBV5-1	TRBD2	TRBJ2-3	NA	TGCGCCAGCAGCTTCACTAGCGGGAGGGCCATAAGCACAGATACGCAGTATTTT	CASSFTSGRAISTDTQYF
TRBV4-1	TRBD1	TRBJ2-7	few	TGCGCCAGCAGCCTAATACAGGGGCTCTCCTACGAGCAGTACTTC	CASSLIQGLSYEQYF
TRBV12-3/TRBV12-4	NA	TRBJ1-1	many	TGTGCCAGCAGTCTAAAAATGAACACTGAAGCTTTCTTT	CASSLKMNTEAFF
TRBV7-9	TRBD1	TRBJ2-7	NA	TGTGCCAGCAGCTCCGTTGTCAAGACAGGGGTTGGGTACGAGCAGTACTTC	CASSSVVKTGVGYEQYF
TRBV18	NA	TRBJ1-4	NA	TGTGCCAGCTCACCTACCTCCGGGACACTTAATGAAAAACTGTTTTTT	CASSPTSGTLNEKLFF
TRBV3-1	TRBD2	TRBJ2-5	many	TGTGCCAGCAGCCAAGATCATAGCGGGAGTACCCAGTACTTC	CASSQDHSGSTQYF
TRBV9	NA	TRBJ2-7	many	TGTGCCAGCAGCGTAGCTGGCGGGACGGACGAGCAGTACTTC	CASSVAGGTDEQYF
TRBV7-9	NA	TRBJ2-1	NA	TGTGCCAGCAGCCCACTGCTCCGGGATGTATCCTACAATGAGCAGTTCTTC	CASSPLLRDVSYNEQFF
TRBV2	NA	TRBJ2-3	many	TGTGCCAGCAGCGAGGACAGTACAGATACGCAGTATTTT	CASSEDSTDTQYF
TRBV27	TRBD1	TRBJ2-7	few	TGTGCCAGCAGTCCCGGGACAGGGGTGGGGGAGCAGTACTTC	CASSPGTGVGEQYF
TRBV5-1	NA	TRBJ1-1	few	TGCGCCAGCAGCTTGGGACAGTTTTATACTGAAGCTTTCTTT	CASSLGQFYTEAFF
TRBV29-1	NA	TRBJ2-5	few	TGCAGCGTTGGGGCTAGTGCTGAGACCCAGTACTTC	CSVGASAETQYF
TRBV28	NA	TRBJ2-1	many	TGTGCCAGCAGGGATACTAGGGGAAGCACCTACAATGAGCAGTTCTTC	CASRDTRGSTYNEQFF
TRBV6-1	NA	TRBJ2-1	few	TGTGCCAGCAGTCGCATTTCGAATGAGCAGTTCTTC	CASSRISNEQFF
TRBV5-5	NA	TRBJ2-5	few	TGTGCCAGCAGCTTGAGTTTGGGGCAGGGACAAGAGACCCAGTACTTC	CASSLSLGQGQETQYF
TRBV12-3/TRBV12-4	NA	TRBJ1-1	many	TGTGCCAGCAGTTTCGGTCCGGGGGATTGGGCTGAAGCTTTCTTT	CASSFGPGDWAEAFF
TRBV18	NA	TRBJ1-4	many	TGTGCCAGCTCACCAACGATCGCAACTAATGAAAAACTGTTTTTT	CASSPTIATNEKLFF
TRBV6-1	TRBD2	TRBJ2-5	many	TGTGCCAGCACCATGACTAGCGCTTCCCAAGAGACCCAGTACTTC	CASTMTSASQETQYF
TRBV11-2	TRBD1	TRBJ2-7	NA	TGTGCCACCCTGGGACAGGGGTTATACGAGCAGTACTTC	CATLGQGLYEQYF
TRBV6-1	NA	TRBJ1-5	NA	TGTGCCAGCAGTGAGGTAGGGTACCATCAGCCCCAGCATTTT	CASSEVGYHQPQHF
TRBV7-3	NA	TRBJ2-1	few	TGTGCCAGCAGCTTAACCCCGTTTGGGTCCTACAATGAGCAGTTCTTC	CASSLTPFGSYNEQFF
TRBV15	TRBD1	TRBJ1-2	NA	TGTGCCACCAGCAGCCCGACAGGGGGTTTTCTCTATGGCTACACCTTC	CATSSPTGGFLYGYTF
TRBV10-3	NA	TRBJ2-7	many	TGTGCCATCAGGACGGGACTTCCCCCCTCCTACGAGCAGTACTTC	CAIRTGLPPSYEQYF
TRBV7-2	NA	TRBJ2-7	few	TGTGCCAGCAGCTTGGGGGCAGGGTTGATCTACGAGCAGTACTTC	CASSLGAGLIYEQYF
TRBV20-1	NA	TRBJ2-1	few	TGCAGTGCTACCTTCGGGAGCTCCTACAATGAGCAGTTCTTC	CSATFGSSYNEQFF
TRBV3-1	TRBD1	TRBJ2-7	many	TGTGCCAGCAGCCAAGCGGGACAGGGGGCGTACGAGCAGTACTTC	CASSQAGQGAYEQYF
TRBV19	NA	TRBJ2-1	NA	TGTGCCAGTAGTAACGATGTAAGCTCCTACAATGAGCAGTTCTTC	CASSNDVSSYNEQFF
TRBV30	NA	TRBJ2-1	many	TGTGCCTGGAGTCAGAATAGCGGCTACATTATCTCCTACAATGAGCAGTTCTTC	CAWSQNSGYIISYNEQFF
TRBV12-3/TRBV12-4	TRBD1	TRBJ2-5	many	TGTGCCAGCAGTTGGACAGGGGCGAAGACCCAGTACTTC	CASSWTGAKTQYF
TRBV2	NA	TRBJ1-2	few	TGTGCCAGCAAAAGAGACAGCGAAACAAATGGCTACACCTTC	CASKRDSETNGYTF
TRBV9	NA	TRBJ1-2	few	TGTGCCAGCAGCCCCACCTTGGGACCTAACTATGGCTACACCTTC	CASSPTLGPNYGYTF
TRBV27	TRBD1	TRBJ2-2	many	TGTGCCAGCAGTTTTGACAGGGACACCGGGGAGCTGTTTTTT	CASSFDRDTGELFF
TRBV27	TRBD2	TRBJ2-1	many	TGTGCCAGCAGTCTACTAGCGGGAGCGATCGATGAGCAGTTCTTC	CASSLLAGAIDEQFF
TRBV6-1	NA	TRBJ1-1	few	TGTGCCAGCCAATCAGACGCGAAGACTGAAGCTTTCTTT	CASQSDAKTEAFF
TRBV7-2	TRBD2	TRBJ2-7	many	TGTGCCAGCAGCTCCCGGACTAGGTCCTACGAGCAGTACTTC	CASSSRTRSYEQYF
TRBV10-3	NA	TRBJ2-5	few	TGTGCCATCGGGGATAAGCGATTCGCCGAGACCCAGTACTTC	CAIGDKRFAETQYF
TRBV6-1	NA	TRBJ2-3	NA	TGTGCCAGCAGCGAGCTACTACCGGGCACAGATACGCAGTATTTT	CASSELLPGTDTQYF
TRBV5-1	TRBD1	TRBJ1-3	NA	TGCGCCAGCAGCTCAGAACAGGGGTCAAATGGAAACACCATATATTTT	CASSSEQGSNGNTIYF
TRBV6-1	NA	TRBJ2-7	many	TGTGCCAGCAGTCAGGGCCACGAGCAGTACTTC	CASSQGHEQYF
TRBV5-5	NA	TRBJ2-2	many	TGTGCCAGCAGCTCGCGTGACACCAACACCGGGGAGCTGTTTTTT	CASSSRDTNTGELFF
TRBV7-9	TRBD1	TRBJ1-1	many	TGTGCCAGCAGCCTCGGACAGGTTATGTCAGCTTTCTTT	CASSLGQVMSAFF
TRBV12-3/TRBV12-4	TRBD2	TRBJ2-2	many	TGTGCCAGCGGACTAGCGGGAACTGCAAACACCGGGGAGCTGTTTTTT	CASGLAGTANTGELFF
TRBV3-1	TRBD1	TRBJ2-1	many	TGTGCCAGCAGCCAAGGGCAGGGGGCTTACAATGAGCAGTTCTTC	CASSQGQGAYNEQFF
TRBV7-3	TRBD1	TRBJ2-2	many	TGTGCCAGCAGCGTACAGGGGGTTGTTACCGGGGAGCTGTTTTTT	CASSVQGVVTGELFF
TRBV30	NA	TRBJ2-1	NA	TGTGCCTGGAGTGTCCGGGGGCGGACAGTCAATGAGCAGTTCTTC	CAWSVRGRTVNEQFF
TRBV6-2/TRBV6-3	TRBD1	TRBJ2-3	few	TGTGCCAGCAGTTACTCGAGAGGGGGCGCTTCTACAGATACGCAGTATTTT	CASSYSRGGASTDTQYF
TRBV28	NA	TRBJ1-6	many	TGTGCCAGCAGCATTCTGACAGTTTGGTCCTATAATTCACCCCTCCACTTT	CASSILTVWSYNSPLHF
TRBV19	TRBD1	TRBJ1-5	many	TGTGCCAGTAGTGCCCTGGGACAGGGGACCCCAAATCAGCCCCAGCATTTT	CASSALGQGTPNQPQHF
TRBV9	NA	TRBJ1-4	NA	TGTGCCAGCAGCGCCACGGGTGGGGTTGGGGAAAAACTGTTTTTT	CASSATGGVGEKLFF
TRBV28	TRBD1	TRBJ1-5	many	TGTGCCAGCTTCCGGGACAGGGGGCAGATGGACAATCAGCCCCAGCATTTT	CASFRDRGQMDNQPQHF
TRBV5-1	TRBD2	TRBJ2-1	NA	TGCGCCAGCAGTGGAGCGGGAGTTAGCAATGAGCAGTTCTTC	CASSGAGVSNEQFF